This TCR beta chain was sequenced in a study of blood T cell repertoires in COVID-19. Study information: Samples taken during acute and convalescent COVID-19 were collected in the United States, Italy and Spain. Sample material is recorded as cDNA or gDNA derived from T cells, B-cell-depleted T cells, or PBMCs.

Seattle patient enrollment occurred during active infection, with longitudinal follow-up thereafter. In the original processing: From reference gene primer amplification, estimates of nucleated cell counts were derived. Data came from immunoSEQ multiplex PCR; TCRdb stores just in-frame clones and leaves some out. V, J and clone size were drawn from that table, and D and trimming were deduced from the DNA. The sample lists 150,000 to 250,000 clones, roughly 94% seen once, with 0.76% in the top ten. V shed 1 base and J 2 bases; nucleotides not matched to a gene: 5. CDR1 LNHNV and CDR2 YYDKDF come from the germline V gene (reference sequence). The CDR3 runs to 17 residues.

The TCR sequence derives from a man aged 30 to 39 with COVID-19, enrolled during active disease. This chain links TRBV15 with TRBJ2-1; 10 positions match TRBD1. The sequencing sample was made of peripheral blood. CDR3 bases: TGTGCCACCAGCAGAGCCCGACAGGGGGCGGCCTACAATGAGCAGTTCTTC. It yields the protein CATSRARQGAAYNEQFF.